This T cell receptor (beta chain) was found in a study of beta chain features in type 1 diabetes. General study findings and limits: A moderate, significant TCRB CDR3 shortening appeared in type 1 diabetes across four CD4+ subsets. In type 1 diabetes patients, VDJ junctions had fewer insertions; deletions at these junctions were more frequent.

For this clone: Its matching antigen is unknown.

With 8 bases removed from V and 2 bases from J, the gap between germline ends came to 12 bases. The CDR3 loop spans 13 amino acids. Germline V gene lookup returns CDR1 MNHEY and CDR2 SMNVEV (reference sequence). Expressed TCRB transcripts got sequenced, as all isolated RNA was reverse transcribed. Around 3.9 million reads per sample were averaged for naive, central memory and regulatory samples. This table comes from immunoSEQ multiplex PCR, and its TCRdb copy is limited to in-frame clones, with some not included. The table includes about 660,000 clones, about an eighth detected once. The sample was naive CD4+ T cells from blood. The sequence was obtained from a man younger than 35 with type 1 diabetes. The V call is TRBV27, the J call TRBJ2-5; possibly TRBD2 for D (5 bases). The CDR3 DNA follows: TGTGCCAGCGGTGATTGGGAGCAAGAGACCCAGTACTTC. This encodes CASGDWEQETQYF.